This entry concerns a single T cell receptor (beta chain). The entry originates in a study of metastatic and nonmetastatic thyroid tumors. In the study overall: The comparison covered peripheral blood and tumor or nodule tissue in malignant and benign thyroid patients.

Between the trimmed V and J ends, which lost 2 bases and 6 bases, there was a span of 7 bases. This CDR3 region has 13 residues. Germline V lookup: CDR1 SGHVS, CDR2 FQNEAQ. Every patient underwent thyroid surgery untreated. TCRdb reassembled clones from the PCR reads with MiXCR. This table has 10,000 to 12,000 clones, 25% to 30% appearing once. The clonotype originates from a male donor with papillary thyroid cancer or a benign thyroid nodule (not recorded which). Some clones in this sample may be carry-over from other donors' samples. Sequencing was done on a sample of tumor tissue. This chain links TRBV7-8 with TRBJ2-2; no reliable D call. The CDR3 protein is CASSLPLSGELFF. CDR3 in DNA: TGTGCCAGCAGCTTACCGCTATCCGGGGAGCTGTTTTTT. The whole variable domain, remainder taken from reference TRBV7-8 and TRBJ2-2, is GAGVSQSPRYKVAKRGQDVALRCDPISGHVSLFWYQQALGQGPEFLTYFQNEAQLDKSGLPSDRFFAERPEGSVSTLKIQRTQQEDSAVYLCASSLPLSGELFFGEGSRLTVL.